The rows below give T cell receptor beta chains drawn from one sample of a study of shared clonotypes between healthy human individuals. Sequencing used immunoSEQ multiplex PCR; TCRdb keeps in-frame clones, though not all of them. Counted here are approximately 2.5 million clones, 93% occurring once; the ten biggest clones make up roughly 0.36%. Sequenced material: naive CD4+ T cells from PBMCs. The receptors derive from a man aged 18 to 30 in good health. Some clones in this sample may be carry-over from other donors' samples. Both conserved end residues are part of each CDR3. A D gene is named only where the DNA matches it firmly. Not all rows give a size; the values are once, few, many and, for expanded clones, a class.

clone_size	v_call	d_call	j_call	cdr3_aa	cdr3_nt
.	TRBV28	.	TRBJ2-1	CASSTTGTGNEQFF	TGTGCCAGCAGCACCACAGGGACCGGGAATGAGCAGTTCTTC
.	TRBV5-1	TRBD1	TRBJ2-7	CASSPQGAYEQYF	TGCGCCAGCAGTCCCCAGGGGGCCTACGAGCAGTACTTC
.	TRBV28	.	TRBJ1-1	CASRTRVTEAFF	TGTGCCAGCAGGACAAGGGTAACTGAGGCTTTCTTT
.	TRBV9	TRBD1	TRBJ2-1	CASSVRGEGGEYNEQFF	TGTGCCAGCAGCGTAAGAGGGGAAGGGGGCGAGTACAATGAGCAGTTCTTC
.	TRBV6-1	TRBD2	TRBJ2-1	CASCSGRPYNEQFF	TGTGCCAGCTGTAGCGGGAGGCCCTACAATGAGCAGTTCTTC
.	TRBV28	TRBD1	TRBJ2-2	CASSSPGTGVGELFF	TGTGCCAGCAGTTCCCCCGGGACAGGGGTCGGGGAGCTGTTTTTT
once	TRBV7-9	TRBD1	TRBJ1-2	CASSLGRGGFRNYGYTF	TGTGCCAGCAGCTTAGGTAGAGGGGGCTTTAGGAACTATGGCTACACCTTC
.	TRBV9	TRBD1	TRBJ2-2	CASSPWTGHTGELFF	TGTGCCAGCAGCCCCTGGACAGGGCACACCGGGGAGCTGTTTTTT
.	TRBV2	.	TRBJ2-2	CASRPTNTGELFF	TGTGCCAGCCGACCTACGAACACCGGGGAGCTGTTTTTT
.	TRBV5-4	.	TRBJ2-1	CASSLTGAYNEQFF	TGTGCCAGCAGCTTAACGGGAGCCTACAATGAGCAGTTCTTC
few	TRBV7-3	TRBD1	TRBJ1-5	CASSFTGDQPQHF	TGTGCCAGCAGCTTTACAGGGGACCAGCCCCAGCATTTT
.	TRBV28	.	TRBJ2-6	CASRAGTPPSGANVLTF	TGTGCCAGCAGGGCCGGGACACCACCCTCTGGGGCCAACGTCCTGACTTTC
.	TRBV28	.	TRBJ2-5	CASSSPFQETQYF	TGTGCCAGCAGCAGTCCATTTCAAGAGACCCAGTACTTC
.	TRBV18	.	TRBJ1-2	CASSPRGSLLLGGYTF	TGTGCCAGCTCACCAAGAGGCAGCCTTTTGTTGGGTGGCTACACCTTC
.	TRBV9	.	TRBJ1-3	CASSDRPGDTIYF	TGTGCCAGCAGCGACCGACCTGGGGACACCATATATTTT
.	TRBV19	.	TRBJ2-6	CASKGHSSGANVLTF	TGTGCCAGTAAGGGCCACAGCTCTGGGGCCAACGTCCTGACTTTC
.	TRBV30	TRBD1	TRBJ1-5	CAWSVGTVNQPQHF	TGTGCCTGGAGTGTTGGGACAGTCAATCAGCCCCAGCATTTT
once	TRBV4-2	TRBD2	TRBJ2-1	CASSQGYGLATYNEQFF	TGTGCCAGCAGCCAAGGATATGGACTAGCGACCTACAATGAGCAGTTCTTC
.	TRBV29-1	.	TRBJ2-5	CSVGRSETQYF	TGCAGCGTTGGGAGGAGCGAGACCCAGTACTTC
.	TRBV29-1	.	TRBJ1-1	CSVENPGVLNTEAFF	TGCAGCGTTGAAAATCCGGGGGTCCTAAACACTGAAGCTTTCTTT
.	TRBV2	.	TRBJ1-2	CASSTRIVGYTF	TGTGCCAGCAGCACCCGGATCGTAGGCTACACCTTC
once	TRBV19	TRBD1	TRBJ1-3	CASAGTAGNTIYF	TGTGCCAGTGCCGGGACAGCTGGAAACACCATATATTTT
.	TRBV5-1	.	TRBJ2-1	CASSFPSNEQFF	TGCGCCAGCAGCTTCCCCAGCAATGAGCAGTTCTTC
once	TRBV6-1	.	TRBJ1-4	CASSDDVGRAKLFF	TGTGCCAGCAGTGACGACGTAGGGCGGGCAAAACTGTTTTTT
.	TRBV7-9	.	TRBJ1-2	CASSSEDGYGYTF	TGTGCCAGCAGCTCTGAGGACGGGTATGGCTACACCTTC
.	TRBV5-4	.	TRBJ1-4	CASSADNEKLFF	TGTGCCAGCAGCGCAGATAATGAAAAACTGTTTTTT
once	TRBV4-1	.	TRBJ2-4	CASSQKEGIPWQGNIQYF	TGCGCCAGCAGCCAAAAGGAGGGGATCCCCTGGCAGGGAAACATTCAGTACTTC
.	TRBV18	.	TRBJ2-1	CASSPPRGNEQFF	TGTGCCAGCTCACCACCTCGGGGCAATGAGCAGTTCTTC
.	TRBV19	.	TRBJ2-1	CASSSSRDYNEQFF	TGTGCCAGTAGTAGTAGCCGGGACTACAATGAGCAGTTCTTC
.	TRBV30	.	TRBJ2-1	CAWTGNSYNEQFF	TGTGCCTGGACAGGTAACTCCTACAATGAGCAGTTCTTC
.	TRBV5-1	TRBD2	TRBJ2-3	CASTHGGGSSTDTQYF	TGCGCCAGCACGCACGGAGGCGGGAGTAGCACAGATACGCAGTATTTT
.	TRBV6-5	.	TRBJ2-5	CASSYSKNSFTAQYF	TGTGCCAGCAGTTACTCGAAAAACAGCTTTACGGCCCAGTACTTC
.	TRBV7-8	TRBD2	TRBJ2-7	CASNRAGGTPYEQYF	TGTGCCAGCAACAGAGCGGGGGGAACCCCCTACGAGCAGTACTTC
.	TRBV15	.	TRBJ2-7	CATSRDRDSYEQYF	TGTGCCACCAGCAGAGACCGGGACTCCTACGAGCAGTACTTC
.	TRBV7-9	TRBD2	TRBJ2-3	CASSPMGLAAMLADTQYF	TGTGCCAGCAGCCCAATGGGACTAGCGGCGATGTTGGCAGATACGCAGTATTTT
.	TRBV5-1	.	TRBJ2-5	CASSLAGTQETQYF	TGCGCCAGCAGCTTGGCAGGGACACAAGAGACCCAGTACTTC
.	TRBV6-1	.	TRBJ1-5	CASSEGKQERYSNQPQHF	TGTGCCAGCAGTGAAGGGAAACAGGAGAGATATAGCAATCAGCCCCAGCATTTT
.	TRBV7-2	TRBD1	TRBJ2-7	CASSWGTGLPEQYF	TGTGCCAGCAGCTGGGGGACAGGGCTTCCCGAGCAGTACTTC
.	TRBV29-1	TRBD1	TRBJ2-7	CSVPGQGNLEQYF	TGCAGCGTTCCGGGACAGGGGAATCTCGAGCAGTACTTC
once	TRBV2	.	TRBJ2-3	CASSRTLFGLDTQYF	TGTGCCAGCAGCCGGACTCTCTTTGGTTTGGATACGCAGTATTTT
.	TRBV5-4	TRBD1	TRBJ1-5	CASSFGGQAEPQHF	TGTGCCAGCAGCTTTGGAGGACAGGCCGAGCCCCAGCATTTT
.	TRBV5-1	.	TRBJ2-3	CASSLRTRETDTQYF	TGCGCCAGCAGCTTGCGGACTCGAGAGACAGATACGCAGTATTTT
.	TRBV5-5	TRBD2	TRBJ2-7	CASSVDSGRSLEQYF	TGTGCCAGCAGCGTCGATAGCGGGAGGAGTCTCGAGCAGTACTTC
.	TRBV5-1	TRBD1	TRBJ2-7	CASSFDRTGAEQYF	TGCGCCAGCAGCTTTGACCGGACAGGGGCCGAGCAGTACTTC
.	TRBV11-3	TRBD2	TRBJ2-3	CASSPREGENADTQYF	TGTGCCAGCAGCCCCCGGGAGGGAGAGAACGCAGATACGCAGTATTTT
.	TRBV7-2	.	TRBJ2-1	CASSLAVVPYNEQFF	TGTGCCAGCAGCTTAGCCGTCGTTCCATACAATGAGCAGTTCTTC
.	TRBV30	.	TRBJ2-5	CAWGQKETQYF	TGTGCCTGGGGACAAAAAGAGACCCAGTACTTC
.	TRBV19	.	TRBJ1-3	CASSPGASGNTIYF	TGTGCCAGTAGTCCCGGGGCCTCTGGAAACACCATATATTTT
.	TRBV25-1	.	TRBJ2-7	CASSPRRGSEQYF	TGTGCCAGCAGTCCTCGCAGGGGTAGTGAGCAGTACTTC
.	TRBV6-5	.	TRBJ2-7	CASQTGSGYEQYF	TGTGCCAGCCAAACAGGGTCCGGGTACGAGCAGTACTTC
.	TRBV2	.	TRBJ1-4	CASSLDTYNEKLFF	TGTGCCAGCAGCTTGGACACTTATAATGAAAAACTGTTTTTT
.	TRBV29-1	TRBD1	TRBJ2-5	CSVFRTGLGQYF	TGCAGCGTATTCCGGACAGGGCTTGGGCAGTACTTC
.	TRBV5-1	.	TRBJ1-2	CASSLSPDTYGYTF	TGCGCCAGCAGCTTGTCCCCGGACACCTATGGCTACACCTTC